Many counts were recorded for the clone carrying this T cell receptor (beta chain). Its antigen is still unknown. The missing CDR3 end, 3 residues past where the read stops, is filled in from the germline J gene. This sample stems from a study of T cell clonality in common variable immunodeficiency. Study-wide findings and caveats: CVID subjects showed higher TCRbeta clonality than healthy controls. Fewer deletions and N-nucleotide insertions were reportedly seen in common variable immunodeficiency TCR beta sequences.

Each donor provided roughly 5 to 8 ml of heparinized whole blood. CDR1 SGHTA and CDR2 FQGTGA come from the germline V gene. With 5 bases removed from V and 1 base from J, the gap between germline ends came to 8 bases. The CDR3 is 14 residues long. Sequencing input was equivalent genomic DNA from CVID and controls. Libraries were prepared by immunoSEQ multiplex PCR; TCRdb keeps only in-frame clonotypes and omits some of them. The sample presents tens of thousands of clones, none singletons. The receptor was derived from a person aged 18 to 70 in good health. Sequencing was performed on peripheral blood mononuclear cells. The chain joins TRBV7-3 to TRBJ2-2, with unresolved D. CDR3 bases read: TGTGCCAGCAGCCCACGACAGAACACCGGGGAG. It specifies CASSPRQNTGE. The whole CDR3 protein reads CASSPRQNTGELFF. The complete variable domain, with remaining parts taken from reference TRBV7-3 and TRBJ2-2, reads GAGVSQTPSNKVTEKGKYVELRCDPISGHTALYWYRQSLGQGPEFLIYFQGTGAADDSGLPNDRFFAVRPEGSVSTLKIQRTERGDSAVYLCASSPRQNTGELFFGEGSRLTVL.